This T cell receptor (beta chain) was identified in a study of post-analysis software for immune sequencing data. Points from the study as a whole: Compared against controls, patients with multiple sclerosis displayed significantly lower normalized Chao1 diversity. In patients, TRBV5-6, TRBV5-1 and TRBV20-1 belonged to five TRBV segments found more frequently than in controls.

Trimming took 6 bases from V and 7 from J; bases not matched to a gene: 9. The CDR3 is made up of 14 amino acids. The TCR beta cDNA libraries carried unique molecular identifiers. MiXCR, run by TCRdb on the PCR reads, gives a single entry per CDR3 protein. The table shows roughly 650,000 distinct CDR3 sequences, with over 45% occurring only once. This clonotype occurred a few times. The antigen is not known. This TCR derives from a girl aged 2-15 years with multiple sclerosis. Specimen: blood. The rearrangement uses TRBV12-3 or TRBV12-4 and TRBJ2-1; the match to TRBD2 covers 7 bases. CDR3 sequence: CASSWGGGGNEQFF. The DNA for the CDR3 is TGTGCCAGCAGCTGGGGTGGGGGAGGGAATGAGCAGTTCTTC.